These T cell receptor beta chains were read from a single sample in a study of T cell responses to AZD1222 COVID-19 vaccine. Sequenced by immunoSEQ multiplex PCR; TCRdb stores in-frame clones only, minus some. Of fewer than 90,000 clones in the sample, roughly 84% were seen once. Sequenced material: peripheral blood, taken 28 days after the second AZD1222 dose. All receptors derive from an adult who received the AZD1222 COVID-19 vaccine. Each CDR3 is given with its conserved first and last residue. The order of the fields is clone size, J gene, D gene, V gene, CDR3 DNA, CDR3 protein. D genes are given only for firm matches. Clone size is stated in some rows and not others, as once, few, many or a class when expanded.

>few|TRBJ1-2|-|TRBV30
TGTGCCTGGAGTGCCCCCCAGACAAGCTACACCTTC
CAWSAPQTSYTF
>-|TRBJ2-1|TRBD2|TRBV2
TGTGCCAGCAGGCTAGCGGGGGAGGCTAATGAGCAGTTCTTC
CASRLAGEANEQFF
>-|TRBJ1-5|-|TRBV30
TGTGCCTGGAGTGTGGACAGTTCTTATAGCAATCAGCCCCAGCATTTT
CAWSVDSSYSNQPQHF
>-|TRBJ2-1|-|TRBV7-8
TGTGCCAGCATTCGGGACTTGAGCTCCTACAATGAGCAGTTCTTC
CASIRDLSSYNEQFF
>-|TRBJ1-5|-|TRBV6-6
TGTGCCAGCACTCCGGGGGACCTTAGCAATCAGCCCCAGCATTTT
CASTPGDLSNQPQHF
>-|TRBJ2-1|TRBD1|TRBV3-1/TRBV3-2
TGTGCCAGTGCAAGGACAGGGAACAATGAGCAGTTCTTC
CASARTGNNEQFF
>-|TRBJ1-5|-|TRBV3-1/TRBV3-2
TGTGCCAGCAGCCAAGATGCCCTCCGTCAGCCCCAGCATTTT
CASSQDALRQPQHF
>few|TRBJ1-2|TRBD1|TRBV19
TGTGCCAGTAGGAGGGGCAGGGGGGACTATGGCTACACCTTC
CASRRGRGDYGYTF
>-|TRBJ2-7|-|TRBV6-5
TGTGCCAGCAGTTCCGGGGGAAGCTCCTACGAGCAGTACTTC
CASSSGGSSYEQYF
>once|TRBJ2-7|-|TRBV5-6
TGTGCCAGCAGCCGGGGGACCTACGAGCAGTACTTC
CASSRGTYEQYF
>-|TRBJ2-2|-|TRBV7-9
TGTGCCAGCAGCCCGACAGGAACCGGGGAGCTGTTTTTT
CASSPTGTGELFF
>-|TRBJ2-2|-|TRBV4-1
TGCGCCAGCAGCCAAGCATGGGGGAACACCGGGGAGCTGTTTTTT
CASSQAWGNTGELFF
>-|TRBJ2-3|-|TRBV2
TGTGCCAGCAGTGAAGTCACAGATACGCAGTATTTT
CASSEVTDTQYF
>-|TRBJ2-3|TRBD2|TRBV2
TGTGCCAGCGGACAGCGGGAGGGCTTGGTTACGCAGTATTTT
CASGQREGLVTQYF
>once|TRBJ2-7|TRBD2|TRBV10-3
TGTGCCATCAGTGATCCGGGACTAGCGGGAGGTGGCTCCTACGAGCAGTACTTC
CAISDPGLAGGGSYEQYF
>-|TRBJ1-6|TRBD1|TRBV28
TGTGCCAGCAGTGGACAGGGCGAGAATTCACCCCTCCACTTT
CASSGQGENSPLHF
>-|TRBJ2-1|-|TRBV27
TGTGCCATCTCCCAGGGGGGAGAGCAGTTCTTC
CAISQGGEQFF
>-|TRBJ2-4|-|TRBV28
TGTGCCAGCAGTTCCCACGTTTCCCTAGCCAAAAACATTCAGTACTTC
CASSSHVSLAKNIQYF
>-|TRBJ1-2|-|TRBV25-1
TGTGCCAGCAGTGAAACGGGGAACTATGGCTACACCTTC
CASSETGNYGYTF
>-|TRBJ2-7|TRBD1|TRBV5-1
TGCGCCAGCAGCCCCTACGGACAGGAGATCTCCTACGAGCAGTACTTC
CASSPYGQEISYEQYF
>-|TRBJ2-5|-|TRBV2
TGTGCCAGCAGCTCCGAGGGAGGGGGAGAGACCCAGTACTTC
CASSSEGGGETQYF
>-|TRBJ2-7|-|TRBV4-1
TGCGCCAGCAGCCAAGGGGGGGCAGTTTACGAGCAGTACTTC
CASSQGGAVYEQYF
>-|TRBJ2-5|TRBD2|TRBV27
TGTGCCAGCAGTTTATTGTCGGCGGGGGGCCGTGGGACCCAGTACTTC
CASSLLSAGGRGTQYF
>-|TRBJ2-2|-|TRBV7-2
TGTGCCAGCAGCTCAGGACAGCCGAACACCGGGGAGCTGTTTTTT
CASSSGQPNTGELFF
>-|TRBJ2-7|TRBD1|TRBV10-2
TGCGCCAGCAGTGAAGGACAGGCGGTCGAGCAGTACTTC
CASSEGQAVEQYF
>once|TRBJ2-3|TRBD2|TRBV11-2
TGTGCCAGCAGCTTCCGACTAGCGGGAGGGAGCGCAGATACGCAGTATTTT
CASSFRLAGGSADTQYF